This TCR beta chain was recorded in a study of blood T cells in healthy people across ages. The use of a sample-barcoded 5' primer and a J-beta primer mix characterized a second PCR of roughly 7 to 11 cycles. TCRdb ran MiXCR on the 5' RACE reads and lists one entry per CDR3 protein. The sample includes over a million distinct CDR3 sequences, less than 45% of them seen just once. Per the germline V gene, CDR1 is MNHEY and CDR2 is SVGEGT. The CDR3 runs to 13 residues. V was cut by 0 bases and J by 8 bases, with 10 bases left in between. The amount of total RNA extracted per sample was at least 5 micrograms. The table lists this clonotype with a few counts.

The rearrangement joins TRBV6-2 or TRBV6-3 to TRBJ1-2; no clear D gene. The sample consisted of blood. The TCR originated in a woman under 30 in good health. CDR3 sequence: CASSYSTSVGYTF. The CDR3 bases are TGTGCCAGCAGTTACTCGACATCGGTGGGCTACACCTTC.